The T cell receptor beta chain under discussion was sequenced for a study of OX40 agonist ivuxolimab in advanced cancers. Whole-study context: It was ivuxolimab, an agonistic anti-OX40 (CD134) antibody, that patients were treated with.

The germline CDR1 and CDR2 sequences are SGHRS and YFSETQ. The V gene end was trimmed by 1 base and the J gene end by 0 bases; junction bases not matched to a gene: 5. The CDR3 consists of 16 residues. Study results and limitations: Expanded clones were, on average, more numerous among CD8+ T cells than CD4+. At doses 0.1 to 3.0 mg/kg, CD4+ and CD8+ clones expanded.

Data came from immunoSEQ multiplex PCR; TCRdb stores just in-frame clones and leaves some out. Among roughly 80,000 clones listed, around 80% were seen once. In the case of this clone: What it recognizes is unknown.

V usage is TRBV5-1 and J usage is TRBJ2-3, with TRBD1 matching over 7 bases. This clonotype originated in an adult with an advanced solid tumor such as melanoma, head and neck, liver or kidney cancer. This specimen consisted of CD4+ or CD8+ T cells sorted from blood, obtained in a trial of the OX40 agonist ivuxolimab. The CDR3 loop is CASSLSGTASTDTQYF. The CDR3 nucleotides are TGCGCCAGCAGCTTGAGTGGGACAGCTAGCACAGATACGCAGTATTTT.